This TCR beta chain was identified during a study of monozygotic twins with inflammatory bowel disease (dated by TCRdb to between 2018 and 2021). The study in broad terms: In total, roughly 30 monozygotic twin pairs made up the full study: 19 Danish pairs, all IBD-discordant, plus nine German pairs, of which four were IBD-concordant and five were IBD-discordant. Within discordant pairs, disease-associated traits were sought mainly by comparing IBD patients with their genetically identical healthy co-twins. Each individual had, on average, about 151 000 unique TCRalpha sequences and 181 000 unique TCRbeta sequences available for analysis.

From each donor, a roughly 2.5 ml peripheral blood sample was collected into PAXgene tubes and stored at -80 degrees C. Total RNA was isolated from whole blood with the PAXgene blood miRNA kit on an automated QIAcube, without T cell sorting. Peripheral blood from monozygotic twin pairs who were concordant or discordant for inflammatory bowel disease underwent deep TCRalpha and TCRbeta repertoire profiling using unique molecular barcoding. Smoking habits were recorded for all twin pairs, and individuals were classified as current, former or never smokers. Study-level results and caveats: No single strong signal or clonotype linked to IBD turned up in the results, so the idea that one exists was not supported. IBD patients had lower TCRbeta repertoire diversity, measured by the inverse Simpson index, than their healthy co-twins. Compared with healthy twins, IBD patients had fewer clonotypes in common with other individuals, a difference most pronounced in patients showing signs of disease activity. Distinction between different T cell subtypes could not be achieved in the analysis. Repertoire similarity did not differ between concordant and discordant twins, possibly due to limited statistical power. Because patients were on differing immunosuppressive treatments, the repertoires may have picked up extra background noise and inter-individual variability.

On this clonotype: Its antigen remains undetermined.

The protocol used for the library was 5' RACE. Each TCR library was prepared from around 3,200 ng of total RNA. cDNA was synthesized with SMARTScribe reverse transcriptase in eight separate reactions per sample. During cDNA synthesis, unique molecular identifiers containing a 6-nucleotide sample barcode were introduced by template switching. TCRalpha and TCRbeta cDNA was amplified in two nested PCRs of around 15 and 9 cycles, and bead purification was carried out after each PCR. Before amplification, the cDNA was both treated with uracil DNA-glycosylase and purified with the QIAquick PCR purification kit. The second PCR added Illumina TruSeq-compatible adapters along with sample-specific barcodes. Library quality and concentration were checked on TapeStation and Qubit, and libraries were pooled at approximately 4.7 ng each. Sequencing of pooled libraries was carried out on an Illumina HiSeq2500 single-index Rapid Run using 2 x 100 bp reads and custom sequencing primers. For the original study's pipeline: UMI-based consensus assembly with MiGEC version 1.2.6 was used to correct PCR and sequencing errors. MiXCR version 2.1.1 handled V(D)J alignment, clonotype assembly and CDR3 extraction. To normalise gene usage, clonotype sharing and MAIT/NKT TCR abundance, the top 1000, 10 000 and 20 000 clonotypes in each sample were analysed. Diversity was computed as the inverse Simpson index with the vegan R package after downsampling to 27 000 UMIs. Paired Mann-Whitney U tests were applied to discordant twin pairs, and Benjamini-Hochberg correction was used for multiple testing. TCRdb reprocessed the sequencing reads and holds a single record per CDR3 protein sequence, with no DNA. The V and J calls reflect TCRdb's pipeline rather than the authors' work. The table held for this sample gives more than 300,000 distinct CDR3 sequences. The ten largest clones take up around 2.6% of the sample.

The CDR3 spans 19 residues, from the cysteine through the phenylalanine. The protein alone is recorded here. The germline V gene sets CDR1 to MNHNS and CDR2 to SASEGT. The specimen sequenced was blood. The chain is encoded by TRBV6-1 joined to TRBJ1-5; with no DNA, the TCRdb D assignment of TRBD1 cannot be verified. This clonotype originated in a human donor with ulcerative colitis or Crohn's disease, or a healthy co-twin of an affected twin (not recorded which). The CDR3 protein is CASIPGQGNSPYSNQPQHF.